The clone carrying this TCR beta chain was detected a few times. Its antigen is not known. The data are from a study of T cell repertoires in cytomegalovirus infection. Study outcomes and limitations: HLA-C-restricted CMV-specific TCR beta clonotypes prevailed in the ex vivo response.

TCRdb ran MiXCR on the reads and lists one entry per CDR3 protein. The profile shows about 770,000 distinct CDR3 sequences, 25% to 35% of them singletons. The CDR3 is 15 residues long. V trimming: 4 bases; J trimming: 3 bases; junction bases outside the gene matches: 4. The germline V gene has CDR1 SGHTA and CDR2 FQGNSA. This clonotype originated in a human donor in good health (CMV status not recorded). Some clones in this sample may be carry-over from other donors' samples. The chain uses TRBV7-2 and TRBJ2-5; TRBD2 matches 11 bases. Sequenced material: cultured CD8+ T cells from PBMCs, taken from culture after CMV antigen stimulation. The CDR3 region is CASSWTLAGEETQYF. The CDR3 DNA follows: TGTGCCAGCAGCTGGACACTAGCGGGGGAAGAGACCCAGTACTTC.